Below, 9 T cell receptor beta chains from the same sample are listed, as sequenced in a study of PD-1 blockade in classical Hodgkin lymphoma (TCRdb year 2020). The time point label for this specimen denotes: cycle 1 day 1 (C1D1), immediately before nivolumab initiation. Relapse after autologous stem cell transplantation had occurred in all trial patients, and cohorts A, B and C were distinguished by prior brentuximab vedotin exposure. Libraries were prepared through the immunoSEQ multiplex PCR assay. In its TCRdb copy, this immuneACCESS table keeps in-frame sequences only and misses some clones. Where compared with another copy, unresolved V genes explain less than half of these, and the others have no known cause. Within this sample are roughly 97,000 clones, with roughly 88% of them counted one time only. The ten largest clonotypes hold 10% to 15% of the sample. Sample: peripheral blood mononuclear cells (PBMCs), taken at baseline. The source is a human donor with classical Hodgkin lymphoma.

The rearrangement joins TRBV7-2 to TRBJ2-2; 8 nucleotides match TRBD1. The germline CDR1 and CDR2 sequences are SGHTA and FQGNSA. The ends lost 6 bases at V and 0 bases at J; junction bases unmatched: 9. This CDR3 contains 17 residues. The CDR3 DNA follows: TGTGCCAGCAGATCCCCCCCGGGACAGGCGAACACCGGGGAGCTGTTTTTT. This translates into CASRSPPGQANTGELFF.

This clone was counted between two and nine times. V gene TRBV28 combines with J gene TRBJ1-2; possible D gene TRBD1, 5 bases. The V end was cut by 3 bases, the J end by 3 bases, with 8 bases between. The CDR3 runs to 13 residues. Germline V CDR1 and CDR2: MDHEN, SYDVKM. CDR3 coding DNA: TGTGCCAGCAGTTTCAGGGAGTACTATGGCTACACCTTC. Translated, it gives CASSFREYYGYTF.

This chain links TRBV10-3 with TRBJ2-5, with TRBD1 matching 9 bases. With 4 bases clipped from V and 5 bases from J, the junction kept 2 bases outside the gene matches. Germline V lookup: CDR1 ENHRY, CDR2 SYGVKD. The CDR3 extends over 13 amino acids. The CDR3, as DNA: TGTGCCATCAGTGGAGGGACAGGGGAGACCCAGTACTTC. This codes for CAISGGTGETQYF.

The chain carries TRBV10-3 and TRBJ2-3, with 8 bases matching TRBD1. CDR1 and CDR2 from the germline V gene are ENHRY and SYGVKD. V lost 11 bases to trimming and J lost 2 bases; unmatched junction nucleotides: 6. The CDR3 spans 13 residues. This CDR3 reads CAFKTGDTDTQYF. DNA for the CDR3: TGTGCCTTCAAGACAGGGGACACAGATACGCAGTATTTT.

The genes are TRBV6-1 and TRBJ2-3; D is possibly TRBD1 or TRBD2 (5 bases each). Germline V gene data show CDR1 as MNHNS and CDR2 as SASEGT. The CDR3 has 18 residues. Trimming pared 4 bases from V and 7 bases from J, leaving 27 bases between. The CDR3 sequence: CASSVRGLGPGGLNTQYF. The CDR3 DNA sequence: TGTGCCAGCAGTGTAAGAGGTTTGGGGCCAGGAGGTTTAAATACGCAGTATTTT.

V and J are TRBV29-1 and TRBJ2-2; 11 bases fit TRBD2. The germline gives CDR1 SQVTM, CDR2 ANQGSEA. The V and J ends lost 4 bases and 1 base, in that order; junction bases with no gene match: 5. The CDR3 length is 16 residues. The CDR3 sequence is CSVGGLAERNTGELFF. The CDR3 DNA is TGCAGCGTTGGGGGACTAGCGGAGCGGAACACCGGGGAGCTGTTTTTT.

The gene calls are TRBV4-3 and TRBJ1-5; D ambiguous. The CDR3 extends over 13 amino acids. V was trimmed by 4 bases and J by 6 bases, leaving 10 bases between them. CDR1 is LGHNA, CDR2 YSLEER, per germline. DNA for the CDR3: TGCGCCAGCAGCCCCAAGATAGGTCAGCCCCAGCATTTT. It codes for CASSPKIGQPQHF.

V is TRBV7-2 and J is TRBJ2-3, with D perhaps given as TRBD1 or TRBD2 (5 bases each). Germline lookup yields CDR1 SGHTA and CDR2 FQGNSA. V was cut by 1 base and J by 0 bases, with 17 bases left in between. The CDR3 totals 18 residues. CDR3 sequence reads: CASSLGGGLLTSTDTQYF. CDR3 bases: TGTGCCAGCAGCTTAGGTGGGGGTCTTTTAACTAGCACAGATACGCAGTATTTT.

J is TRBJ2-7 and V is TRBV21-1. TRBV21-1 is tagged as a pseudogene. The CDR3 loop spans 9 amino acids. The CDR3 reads CASSKEGYF. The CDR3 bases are TGTGCCAGCAGCAAAGAGGGGTACTTC.